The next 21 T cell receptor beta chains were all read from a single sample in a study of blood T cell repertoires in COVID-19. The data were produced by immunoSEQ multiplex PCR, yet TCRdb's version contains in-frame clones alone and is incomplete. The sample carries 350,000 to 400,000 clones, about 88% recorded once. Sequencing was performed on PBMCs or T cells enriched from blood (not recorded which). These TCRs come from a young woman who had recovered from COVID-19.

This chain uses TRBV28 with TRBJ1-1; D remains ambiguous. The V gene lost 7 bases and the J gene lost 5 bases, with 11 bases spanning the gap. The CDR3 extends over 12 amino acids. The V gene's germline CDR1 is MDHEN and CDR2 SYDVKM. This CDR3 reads CASMASLTEAFF. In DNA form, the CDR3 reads TGTGCCAGCATGGCCTCCCTGACTGAAGCTTTCTTT.

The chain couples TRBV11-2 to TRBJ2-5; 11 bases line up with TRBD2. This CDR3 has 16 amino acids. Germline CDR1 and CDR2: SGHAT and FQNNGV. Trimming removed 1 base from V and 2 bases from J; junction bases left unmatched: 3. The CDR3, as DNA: TGTGCCAGCAGCTTAGCTAGCGGGAGGACTCAAGAGACCCAGTACTTC. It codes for CASSLASGRTQETQYF.

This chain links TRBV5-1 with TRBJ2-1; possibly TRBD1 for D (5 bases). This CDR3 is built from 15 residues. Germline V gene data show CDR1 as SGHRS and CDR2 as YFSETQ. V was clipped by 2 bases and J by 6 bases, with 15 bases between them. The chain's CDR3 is CASSFGAGRPNEQFF. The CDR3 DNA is TGCGCCAGCAGCTTTGGGGCAGGACGCCCCAATGAGCAGTTCTTC.

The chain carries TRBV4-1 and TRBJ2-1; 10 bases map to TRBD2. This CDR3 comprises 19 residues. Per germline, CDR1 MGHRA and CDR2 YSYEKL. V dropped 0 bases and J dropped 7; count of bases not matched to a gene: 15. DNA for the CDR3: TGCGCCAGCAGCCAAGAAGGTCCCACTACTAGCGGGGTTGGGAATGAGCAGTTCTTC. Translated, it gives CASSQEGPTTSGVGNEQFF.

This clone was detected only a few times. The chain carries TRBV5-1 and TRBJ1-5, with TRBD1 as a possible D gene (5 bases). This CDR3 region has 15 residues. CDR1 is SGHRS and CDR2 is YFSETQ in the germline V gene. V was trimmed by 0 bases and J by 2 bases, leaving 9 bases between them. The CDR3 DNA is TGCGCCAGCAGCTTGGAATGGGGCGGCAATCAGCCCCAGCATTTT. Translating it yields CASSLEWGGNQPQHF.

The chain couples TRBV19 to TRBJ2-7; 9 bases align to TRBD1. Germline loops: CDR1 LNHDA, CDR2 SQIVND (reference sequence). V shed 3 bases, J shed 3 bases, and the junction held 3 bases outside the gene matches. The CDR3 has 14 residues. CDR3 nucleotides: TGTGCCAGTAGTATGACAGGGGGAAACTACGAGCAGTACTTC. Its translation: CASSMTGGNYEQYF.

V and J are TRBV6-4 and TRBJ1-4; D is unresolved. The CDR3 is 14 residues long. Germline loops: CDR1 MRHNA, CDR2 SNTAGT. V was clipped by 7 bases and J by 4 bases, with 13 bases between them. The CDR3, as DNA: TGTGCCAGCAACCTCCGCACAAGTAATGAAAAACTGTTTTTT. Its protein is CASNLRTSNEKLFF.

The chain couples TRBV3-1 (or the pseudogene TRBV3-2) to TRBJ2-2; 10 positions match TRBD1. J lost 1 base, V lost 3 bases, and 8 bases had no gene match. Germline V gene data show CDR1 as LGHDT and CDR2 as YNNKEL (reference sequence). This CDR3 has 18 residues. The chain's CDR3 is CASSHRTGGLVNTGELFF. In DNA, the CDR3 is TGTGCCAGCAGCCATCGGACAGGGGGGTTGGTGAACACCGGGGAGCTGTTTTTT.

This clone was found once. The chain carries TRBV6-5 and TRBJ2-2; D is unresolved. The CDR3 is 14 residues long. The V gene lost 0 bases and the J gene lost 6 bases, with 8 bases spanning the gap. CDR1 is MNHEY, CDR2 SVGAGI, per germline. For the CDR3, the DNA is TGTGCCAGCAGTTACTCCTTCCCCGCCGGGGAGCTGTTTTTT. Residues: CASSYSFPAGELFF.

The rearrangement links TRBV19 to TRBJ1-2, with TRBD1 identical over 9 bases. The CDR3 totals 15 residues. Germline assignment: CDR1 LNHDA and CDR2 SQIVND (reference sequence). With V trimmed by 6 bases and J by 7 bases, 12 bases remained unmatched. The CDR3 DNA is TGTGCCAGTAGCCTCCCCCGGGACAGGGTAGGTGGCTACACCTTC. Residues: CASSLPRDRVGGYTF.

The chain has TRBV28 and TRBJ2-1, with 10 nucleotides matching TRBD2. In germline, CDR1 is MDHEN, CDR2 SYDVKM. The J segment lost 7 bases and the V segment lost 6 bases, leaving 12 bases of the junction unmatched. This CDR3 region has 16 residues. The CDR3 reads CASSSQVSGRGNEQFF. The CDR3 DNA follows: TGTGCCAGCAGCTCCCAGGTCAGCGGGAGGGGAAATGAGCAGTTCTTC.

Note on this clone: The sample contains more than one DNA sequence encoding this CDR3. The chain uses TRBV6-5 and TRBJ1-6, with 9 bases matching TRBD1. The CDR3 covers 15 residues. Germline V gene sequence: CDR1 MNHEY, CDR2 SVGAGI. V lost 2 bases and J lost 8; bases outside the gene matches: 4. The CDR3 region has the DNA TGTGCCAGCAGTTACAGTAGGACAGGGGATTCACCCCTCCACTTT. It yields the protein CASSYSRTGDSPLHF.

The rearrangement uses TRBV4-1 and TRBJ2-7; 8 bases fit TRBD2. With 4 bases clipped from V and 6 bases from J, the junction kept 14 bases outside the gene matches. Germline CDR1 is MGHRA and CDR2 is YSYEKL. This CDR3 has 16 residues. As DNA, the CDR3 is TGCGCCAGCAGCCCAGAGACCTCCGGGACTAGTGGCGAGCAGTACTTC. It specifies CASSPETSGTSGEQYF.

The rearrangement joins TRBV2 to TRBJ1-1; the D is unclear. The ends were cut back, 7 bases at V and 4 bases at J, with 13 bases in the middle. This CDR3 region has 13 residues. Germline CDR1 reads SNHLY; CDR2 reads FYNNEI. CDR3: CASTEEGSTEAFF. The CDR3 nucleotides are TGTGCCAGCACCGAAGAAGGGAGCACTGAAGCTTTCTTT.

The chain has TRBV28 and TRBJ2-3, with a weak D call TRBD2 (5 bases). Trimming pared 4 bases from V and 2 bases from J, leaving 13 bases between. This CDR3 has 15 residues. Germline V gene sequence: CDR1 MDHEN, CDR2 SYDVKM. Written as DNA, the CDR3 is TGTGCCAGCAGTTCCAGCGGCCCCCTCACAGATACGCAGTATTTT. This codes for CASSSSGPLTDTQYF.

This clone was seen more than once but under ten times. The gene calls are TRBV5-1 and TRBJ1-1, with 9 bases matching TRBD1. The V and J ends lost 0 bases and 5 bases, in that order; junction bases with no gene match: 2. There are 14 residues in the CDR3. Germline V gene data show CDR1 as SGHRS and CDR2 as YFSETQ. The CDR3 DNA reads TGCGCCAGCAGCTTGGACAGGGGGCAAACTGAAGCTTTCTTT. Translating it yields CASSLDRGQTEAFF.

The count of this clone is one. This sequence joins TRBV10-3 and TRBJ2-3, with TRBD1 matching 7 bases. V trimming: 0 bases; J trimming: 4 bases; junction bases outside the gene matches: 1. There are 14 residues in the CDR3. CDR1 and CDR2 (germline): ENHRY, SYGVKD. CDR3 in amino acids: CAISESTGPDTQYF. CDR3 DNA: TGTGCCATCAGTGAGTCGACAGGGCCAGATACGCAGTATTTT.

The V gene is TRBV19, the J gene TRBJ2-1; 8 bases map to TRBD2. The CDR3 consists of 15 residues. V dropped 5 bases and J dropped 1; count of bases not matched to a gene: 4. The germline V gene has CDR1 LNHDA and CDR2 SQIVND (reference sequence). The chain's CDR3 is CASSPLAESYNEQFF. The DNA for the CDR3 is TGTGCCAGTAGTCCACTAGCGGAATCCTACAATGAGCAGTTCTTC.

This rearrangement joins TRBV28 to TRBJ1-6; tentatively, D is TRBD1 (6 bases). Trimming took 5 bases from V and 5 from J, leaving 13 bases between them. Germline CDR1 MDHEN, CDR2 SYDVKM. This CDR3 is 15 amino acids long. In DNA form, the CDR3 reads TGTGCCAGCAGTGGGACATTACTCAATAATTCACCCCTCCACTTT. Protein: CASSGTLLNNSPLHF.

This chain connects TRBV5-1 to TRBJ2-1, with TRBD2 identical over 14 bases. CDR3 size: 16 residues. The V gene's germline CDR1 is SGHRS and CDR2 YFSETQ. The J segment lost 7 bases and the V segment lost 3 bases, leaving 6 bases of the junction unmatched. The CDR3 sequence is CASSSATSGRGNEQFF. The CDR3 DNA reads TGCGCCAGCAGCTCGGCGACTAGCGGGAGGGGGAATGAGCAGTTCTTC.

CDR3 protein: CASSPLTPGHSSGNTIYF. The CDR3 region has the DNA TGTGCCAGCAGCCCCCTTACTCCGGGACACAGCTCTGGAAACACCATATATTTT. The rearrangement joins TRBV11-2 to TRBJ1-3; TRBD1 is a possible D gene (6 bases). The CDR3 has 18 residues. The germline V gene has CDR1 SGHAT and CDR2 FQNNGV. Trimming cost V 5 bases and J 0 bases, with 20 bases left between them.